The present T cell receptor beta chain was sequenced within a study of blood T cell repertoires in COVID-19. Study in general: The study drew acute and convalescent COVID-19 samples from the United States, Italy and Spain.

Assay used: immunoSEQ multiplex PCR; TCRdb lists only in-frame clones, some missing. The sample lists 70,000 to 95,000 clones, about 83% occurring once. This clone was seen only a few times. The sequence came from a human donor in a cohort sampled during active COVID-19. Sample: peripheral blood.

The CDR3 nucleotides read TGTGCCAGCTCCTGGGCAGGGAACTCCTACGAGCAGTACTTC. Translating it yields CASSWAGNSYEQYF. The rearrangement uses TRBV19 and TRBJ2-7, with TRBD1 as a possible D gene (5 bases). Germline V gene data show CDR1 as LNHDA and CDR2 as SQIVND (reference sequence). With 9 bases removed from V and 0 bases from J, the gap between germline ends came to 15 bases. CDR3 length: 14 amino acids.